Below are 30 T cell receptor beta chains sequenced from a single sample in a study of blood T cell repertoires in COVID-19. The repertoire was sequenced with immunoSEQ multiplex PCR; TCRdb's copy has only in-frame clones and lacks some. Among 63,000 or so clones, around four fifths were seen once, and the ten largest hold about 41%. The sample taken for sequencing was peripheral blood. These receptors all stem from a human donor in a cohort sampled during active COVID-19.

The chain is built from TRBV4-2 and TRBJ2-2; D possibly corresponds to TRBD1 (5 bases). Germline CDR1 LGHNA, CDR2 YNFKEQ. This CDR3 region has 17 residues. Between the trimmed V and J ends, which lost 1 base and 5 bases, there was a span of 17 bases. This CDR3 is CASSQARGFSLTGELFF. CDR3 bases: TGTGCCAGCAGCCAAGCTAGGGGTTTCAGCTTAACCGGGGAGCTGTTTTTT.

The genes are TRBV5-1 and TRBJ2-1; 12 bases agree with TRBD1. From germline, CDR1 is SGHRS and CDR2 YFSETQ. The CDR3 sequence is 15 residues long. Losses at the gene ends were 3 bases for V and 6 bases for J; bases not matched to a gene: 4. In DNA, the CDR3 is TGCGCCAGCAGCTGGGGGACAGGGGGCCCCAATGAGCAGTTCTTC. Protein: CASSWGTGGPNEQFF.

This chain connects TRBV4-2 to TRBJ1-2; D might be TRBD1 (5 bases). Between the trimmed V and J ends, which lost 2 bases and 7 bases, there was a span of 17 bases. Germline V gene lookup returns CDR1 LGHNA and CDR2 YNFKEQ. The CDR3 covers 15 residues. The CDR3 sequence: CASSQHRKWDSGYTF. DNA for the CDR3: TGTGCCAGCAGCCAACACAGAAAGTGGGACTCTGGCTACACCTTC.

This rearrangement joins TRBV6-5 to TRBJ1-4; 9 nucleotides align to TRBD1. CDR3 size: 14 residues. Germline V lookup: CDR1 MNHEY, CDR2 SVGAGI. Germline trimming cut 6 bases from V and 5 bases from J; bases unmatched to any gene: 4. CDR3 protein: CASSDRGGNEKLFF. Written as DNA, the CDR3 is TGTGCCAGCAGCGACAGGGGGGGGAATGAAAAACTGTTTTTT.

The chain recombines TRBV7-8 with TRBJ1-2; D is unclear. Germline V gives CDR1 SGHVS, CDR2 FQNEAQ. The CDR3 consists of 14 residues. V gave up 0 bases and J gave up 1 base, with 6 bases separating them. CDR3 DNA: TGTGCCAGCAGCTTAGCGGAGAGTAACTATGGCTACACCTTC. As protein: CASSLAESNYGYTF.

The rearrangement links TRBV24-1 to TRBJ2-1; 8 bases align to TRBD2. V lost 1 base, J lost 2 bases, and 0 bases stayed unmatched. The CDR3 contains 15 residues. Per germline, CDR1 KGHDR and CDR2 SFDVKD. The CDR3 sequence: CATSDFSGAYNEQFF. In DNA form, the CDR3 reads TGTGCCACCAGTGATTTTAGCGGGGCCTACAATGAGCAGTTCTTC.

The chain has TRBV7-2 and TRBJ1-1; D is unclear. The CDR3 runs 15 residues. The V end was cut by 5 bases, the J end by 3 bases, with 16 bases between. Germline V gene data show CDR1 as SGHTA and CDR2 as FQGNSA. CDR3 sequence reads: CASSLQPGFDTEAFF. The CDR3 DNA is TGTGCCAGCAGCCTCCAGCCGGGGTTCGACACTGAAGCTTTCTTT.

This clone was seen a handful of times. The rearrangement links TRBV7-8 to TRBJ2-2; D unresolved. V was pared by 7 bases and J by 1 base, with 16 bases between. Germline CDR1 reads SGHVS; CDR2 reads FQNEAQ. The CDR3 is 16 amino acids. CDR3 sequence: CASIPYGGLNTGELFF. The CDR3, as DNA: TGTGCCAGCATCCCATACGGTGGGCTGAACACCGGGGAGCTGTTTTTT.

The chain is built from TRBV2 and TRBJ1-2; D unresolved. This CDR3 spans 13 amino acids. Looked up from germline, CDR1 is SNHLY and CDR2 is FYNNEI. The V end lost 4 bases, the J end lost 3 bases, and 9 bases lay between the germline ends. CDR3 sequence reads: CASSATNHYGYTF. The CDR3 nucleotides are TGTGCCAGCAGTGCCACAAACCACTATGGCTACACCTTC.

This chain connects TRBV7-9 to TRBJ1-6; unclear D gene. The V and J ends lost 4 bases and 9 bases respectively, with 13 bases between them. CDR1 SEHNR and CDR2 FQNEAQ come from the germline V gene (reference sequence). This CDR3 region has 14 residues. The CDR3 bases are TGTGCCAGCAGCTCGGAGGGCGGTCGTTCACCCCTCCACTTT. Its translation: CASSSEGGRSPLHF.

The V gene is TRBV29-1, the J gene TRBJ2-3; the match to TRBD2 covers 8 bases. CDR3 length equals 14 residues. Per germline, CDR1 SQVTM and CDR2 ANQGSEA. V lost 7 bases, J lost 6 bases, and 12 bases stayed unmatched. The CDR3 DNA reads as TGCAGCGCAACCGGGACTAGAGGTCCCGATACGCAGTATTTT. This codes for CSATGTRGPDTQYF.

This clone has more than one count but fewer than ten. The chain carries TRBV19 and TRBJ2-2; D not resolved. V was cut by 3 bases and J by 2 bases, with 7 bases left in between. This CDR3 spans 14 amino acids. The germline V gene has CDR1 LNHDA and CDR2 SQIVND (reference sequence). The CDR3 DNA is TGTGCCAGTAGTATTTCCAGTAACACCGGGGAGCTGTTTTTT. Protein product: CASSISSNTGELFF.

The J gene is TRBJ2-5, the V gene TRBV5-4, with D possibly being TRBD2 (6 bases). The CDR3 runs 15 residues. In germline, CDR1 is SGHNT, CDR2 YYREEE (reference sequence). With 4 bases removed from V and 2 bases from J, the gap between germline ends came to 15 bases. The CDR3 sequence is CASSLRGRAQETQYF. In nucleotides, the CDR3 is TGTGCCAGCAGCCTGCGGGGCAGGGCTCAAGAGACCCAGTACTTC.

This sequence joins TRBV12-3 or TRBV12-4 and TRBJ2-7; D is undetermined. V was pared by 6 bases and J by 2 bases, with 8 bases between. The CDR3 extends over 12 amino acids. The CDR3 spells CASSLLTYEQYF. The CDR3 DNA follows: TGTGCCAGCAGCCTTTTAACCTACGAGCAGTACTTC.

This clone was detected once. The chain employs TRBV11-2 and TRBJ2-2; TRBD1 agrees at 9 bases. CDR1 is SGHAT and CDR2 is FQNNGV in the germline V gene. V shed 3 bases and J 4 bases; nucleotides not matched to a gene: 6. The CDR3 extends over 16 amino acids. The chain's CDR3 is CASSFRPTGGTGELFF. CDR3 DNA: TGTGCCAGCAGCTTCCGTCCGACAGGGGGCACCGGGGAGCTGTTTTTT.

The chain uses TRBV15 and TRBJ2-1; TRBD2 aligns across 8 bases. Germline CDR1 and CDR2: LNHNV and YYDKDF (reference sequence). V lost 9 bases to trimming and J lost 8 bases; unmatched junction nucleotides: 9. The CDR3 has 13 amino acids. CDR3: CATKRTSMHEQFF. Written as DNA, the CDR3 is TGTGCCACGAAGAGGACTAGCATGCATGAGCAGTTCTTC.

This sequence joins TRBV7-2 and TRBJ2-5, with a tentative D call TRBD2 (6 bases). The length of the CDR3 is 14 residues. CDR1 and CDR2 (germline): SGHTA, FQGNSA. V was clipped by 5 bases and J by 2 bases, with 12 bases between them. CDR3 loop: CASSPGRGQETQYF. CDR3 sequence (DNA): TGTGCCAGCAGCCCCGGTCGGGGGCAAGAGACCCAGTACTTC.

The chain uses TRBV5-1 and TRBJ2-5, with 13 bases identical to TRBD2. CDR1 and CDR2 from the germline V gene are SGHRS and YFSETQ. This CDR3 is built from 16 residues. J was trimmed by 2 bases and V by 3 bases; bases with no gene match: 4. CDR3 in amino acids: CASSSGLAGAQETQYF. The CDR3 region has the DNA TGCGCCAGCAGCTCCGGACTAGCGGGGGCACAAGAGACCCAGTACTTC.

The sample holds a few counts of this clone. This chain links TRBV7-3 with TRBJ2-3; 7 bases line up with TRBD2. The CDR3 has 14 amino acids. Germline V gives CDR1 SGHTA, CDR2 FQGTGA. With 7 bases clipped from V and 0 bases from J, the junction kept 4 bases outside the gene matches. CDR3 sequence: CASKAGTSTDTQYF. As DNA, the CDR3 is TGTGCCAGCAAAGCGGGGACTAGCACAGATACGCAGTATTTT.

In DNA form, the CDR3 reads TGCGCCAGCAGTCCCGGGGACTCCGAGCAGTACTTC. Translation gives CASSPGDSEQYF. The chain is built from TRBV10-1 and TRBJ2-7; a weak D match, TRBD2 (6 bases). Trimming pared 5 bases from V and 6 bases from J, leaving 11 bases between. CDR1 and CDR2 from the germline V gene are WNHNN and SYGVQD (reference sequence). The CDR3 loop spans 12 amino acids.

The chain carries TRBV6-4 and TRBJ2-1, with TRBD2 matching over 8 bases. The V gene end was trimmed by 4 bases and the J gene end by 0 bases; junction bases not matched to a gene: 5. The CDR3 has 16 residues. CDR1 and CDR2 (germline): MRHNA, SNTAGT. This CDR3 is CASSVVSGGSYNEQFF. CDR3 nucleotides: TGTGCCAGCAGTGTAGTCAGCGGGGGCTCCTACAATGAGCAGTTCTTC.

The V gene is TRBV7-6, the J gene TRBJ2-5; 11 bases are a match to TRBD2. The CDR3 is 18 residues long. V was pared by 5 bases and J by 5 bases, with 16 bases of the junction left unmatched. Per the germline V gene, CDR1 is SGHVS and CDR2 is FNYEAQ. The CDR3 DNA reads as TGTGCCAGCAGCGCCCCCTCTAGCGGGGGGCCGAGATCGGAGACCCAGTACTTC. This codes for CASSAPSSGGPRSETQYF. Based on the CDR3 plus reference TRBV7-6 and TRBJ2-5, the full variable domain is GAGVSQSPRYKVTKRGQDVALRCDPISGHVSLYWYRQALGQGPEFLTYFNYEAQQDKSGLPNDRFSAERPEGSISTLTIQRTEQRDSAMYRCASSAPSSGGPRSETQYFGPGTRLLVL.

The chain has TRBV6-1 and TRBJ1-1, with D perhaps matching TRBD1 (6 bases). Germline V gene lookup returns CDR1 MNHNS and CDR2 SASEGT. V gave up 1 base and J gave up 4 bases, with 10 bases separating them. The CDR3 length is 14 residues. For the CDR3, the DNA is TGTGCCAGCAGTGAAGGTAAAGGGGGCACTGAAGCTTTCTTT. Translation gives CASSEGKGGTEAFF.

The genes are TRBV7-9 and TRBJ1-6, with 10 bases lining up with TRBD1. This CDR3 has 17 amino acids. V trimming: 5 bases; J trimming: 2 bases; junction bases outside the gene matches: 6. Germline CDR1 SEHNR, CDR2 FQNEAQ (reference sequence). CDR3 DNA: TGTGCCAGCAGCCCAAGACAGGGGGCCGCCTATAATTCACCCCTCCACTTT. This encodes CASSPRQGAAYNSPLHF.

The CDR3 protein is CASSPGQLQYNEQFF. CDR3 DNA: TGCGCCAGCAGCCCGGGACAGTTGCAATACAATGAGCAGTTCTTC. The chain combines TRBV5-1 with TRBJ2-1; 7 bases agree with TRBD1. Germline V CDR1 and CDR2: SGHRS, YFSETQ. CDR3 length equals 15 residues. The V and J ends lost 4 bases and 4 bases, in that order; junction bases with no gene match: 8.

The chain links TRBV7-2 to TRBJ2-3; 15 nucleotides match TRBD2. The V and J ends lost 5 bases and 6 bases, in that order; junction bases with no gene match: 9. The CDR3 spans 17 residues. From germline, CDR1 is SGHTA and CDR2 FQGNSA. The CDR3 DNA is TGTGCCAGCAGCCCAAGGACTAGCGGGGGGGTCGTGGATACGCAGTATTTT. It codes for CASSPRTSGGVVDTQYF.

The chain couples TRBV19 to TRBJ1-2, with D unclear. CDR3 size: 14 residues. V lost 7 bases, J lost 1 base, and 13 bases lay in between. The germline V gene encodes CDR1 LNHDA and CDR2 SQIVND (reference sequence). The CDR3 DNA follows: TGTGCCAGTAAGCGGACGGCCAATAACTATGGCTACACCTTC. It codes for CASKRTANNYGYTF.

The V call is TRBV4-3, the J call TRBJ1-6; the D is unclear. V lost 0 bases, J lost 7 bases, and 10 bases lay in between. Germline loops: CDR1 LGHNA, CDR2 YSLEER. The CDR3 totals 15 residues. For the CDR3, the DNA is TGCGCCAGCAGCCAAGACTACAGAATAAATTCACCCCTCCACTTT. The encoded protein is CASSQDYRINSPLHF.

The chain combines TRBV10-2 with TRBJ1-3; D gene ambiguous. Deletions cut 4 bases from V and 0 bases from J, with 13 bases between. The CDR3 spans 16 residues. Germline lookup yields CDR1 WSHSY and CDR2 SAAADI. The CDR3 is CASSGQQVSSGNTIYF. Here the CDR3 DNA reads TGCGCCAGCAGTGGGCAGCAGGTGTCCTCTGGAAACACCATATATTTT.

V is TRBV20-1 and J is TRBJ1-2, with 7 positions matching TRBD1. Losses at the gene ends were 3 bases for V and 5 bases for J; bases not matched to a gene: 0. Germline CDR1 DFQATT, CDR2 SNEGSKA (reference sequence). The CDR3 spans 11 residues. CDR3 DNA sequence: TGCAGTGCTAGGGGACAGTATGGCTACACCTTC. Protein product: CSARGQYGYTF.